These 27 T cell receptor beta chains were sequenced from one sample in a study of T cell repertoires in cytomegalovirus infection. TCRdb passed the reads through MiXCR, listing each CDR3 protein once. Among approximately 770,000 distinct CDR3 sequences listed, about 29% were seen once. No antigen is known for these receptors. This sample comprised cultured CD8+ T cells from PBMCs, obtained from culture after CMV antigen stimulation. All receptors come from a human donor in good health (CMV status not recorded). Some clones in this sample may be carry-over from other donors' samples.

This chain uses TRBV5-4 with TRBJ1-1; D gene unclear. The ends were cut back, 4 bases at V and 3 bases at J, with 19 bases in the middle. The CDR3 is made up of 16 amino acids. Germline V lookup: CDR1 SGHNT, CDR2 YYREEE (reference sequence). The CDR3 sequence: CASSPPGYGVDTEAFF. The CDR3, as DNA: TGTGCCAGCAGCCCGCCGGGGTACGGGGTCGACACTGAAGCTTTCTTT.

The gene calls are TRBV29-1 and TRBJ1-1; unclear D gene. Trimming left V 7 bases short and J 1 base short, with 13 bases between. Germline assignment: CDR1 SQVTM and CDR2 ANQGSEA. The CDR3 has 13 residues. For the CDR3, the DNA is TGCAGCGCAAAGAGCTTGGGGAACACTGAAGCTTTCTTT. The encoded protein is CSAKSLGNTEAFF.

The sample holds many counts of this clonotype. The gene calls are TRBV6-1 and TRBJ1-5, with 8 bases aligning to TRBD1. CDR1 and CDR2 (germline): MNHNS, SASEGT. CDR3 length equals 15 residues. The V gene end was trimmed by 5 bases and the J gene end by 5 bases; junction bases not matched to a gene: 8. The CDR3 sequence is CASSWTGRVDQPQHF. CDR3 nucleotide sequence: TGTGCCAGCAGTTGGACAGGGCGGGTAGATCAGCCCCAGCATTTT.

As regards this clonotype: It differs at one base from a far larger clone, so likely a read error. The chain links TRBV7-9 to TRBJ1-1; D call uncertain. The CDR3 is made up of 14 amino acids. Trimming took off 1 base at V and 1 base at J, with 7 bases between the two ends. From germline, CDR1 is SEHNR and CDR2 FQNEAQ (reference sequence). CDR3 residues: CASSLVAANTEAFF. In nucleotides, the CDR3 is TGTGCCAGCAGCTTAGTTGCAGCGAACACTGAAGCTTTCTTT.

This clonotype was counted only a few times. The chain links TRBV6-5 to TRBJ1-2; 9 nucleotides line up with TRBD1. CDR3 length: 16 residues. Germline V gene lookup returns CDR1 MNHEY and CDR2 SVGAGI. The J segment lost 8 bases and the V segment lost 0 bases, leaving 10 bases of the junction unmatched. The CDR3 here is CASSYSSVGTGYGYTF. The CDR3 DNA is TGTGCCAGCAGTTACTCATCTGTGGGGACAGGGTACGGCTACACCTTC.

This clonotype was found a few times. CDR3 loop: CASSQESGTPRADTQYF. Here the CDR3 DNA reads TGCGCCAGCAGCCAAGAATCCGGGACACCCCGGGCAGATACGCAGTATTTT. The chain uses TRBV4-1 and TRBJ2-3; maybe TRBD1 (6 bases). Deletions cut 0 bases from V and 4 bases from J, with 17 bases between. Germline values: CDR1 MGHRA, CDR2 YSYEKL. This CDR3 has 17 residues.

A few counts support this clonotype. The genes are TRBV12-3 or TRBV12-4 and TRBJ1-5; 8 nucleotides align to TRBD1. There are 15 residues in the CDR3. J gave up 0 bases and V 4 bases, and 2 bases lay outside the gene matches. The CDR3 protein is CASSSQGASNQPQHF. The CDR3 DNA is TGTGCCAGCAGTTCGCAGGGGGCTAGCAATCAGCCCCAGCATTTT.

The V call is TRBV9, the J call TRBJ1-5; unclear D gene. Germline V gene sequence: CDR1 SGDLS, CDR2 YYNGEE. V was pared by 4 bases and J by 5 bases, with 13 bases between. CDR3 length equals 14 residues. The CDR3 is CASSPRRNDQPQHF. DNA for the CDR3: TGTGCCAGCAGCCCTCGGCGGAACGATCAGCCCCAGCATTTT.

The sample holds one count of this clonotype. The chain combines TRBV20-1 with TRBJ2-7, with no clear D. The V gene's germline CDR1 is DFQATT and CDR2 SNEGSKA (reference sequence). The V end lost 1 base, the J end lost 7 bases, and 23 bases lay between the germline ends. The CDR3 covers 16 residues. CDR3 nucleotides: TGCAGTGCTAGAGGTGGATCCGTCCAGCTCTCAGAGGAGCAGTACTTC. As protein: CSARGGSVQLSEEQYF.

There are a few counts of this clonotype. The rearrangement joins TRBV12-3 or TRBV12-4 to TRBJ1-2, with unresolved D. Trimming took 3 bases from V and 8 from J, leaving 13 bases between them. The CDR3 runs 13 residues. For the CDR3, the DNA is TGTGCCAGCAGTTTTTCCTTAGGATGGGGCTACACCTTC. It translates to CASSFSLGWGYTF.

CDR3 loop: CASTTSDTQYF. CDR3 in DNA: TGTGCCAGCACCACGTCCGATACGCAGTATTTT. V and J are TRBV12-3 or TRBV12-4 and TRBJ2-3, with D unresolved. This CDR3 is 11 amino acids long. V gave up 7 bases and J gave up 6 bases, with 8 bases separating them.

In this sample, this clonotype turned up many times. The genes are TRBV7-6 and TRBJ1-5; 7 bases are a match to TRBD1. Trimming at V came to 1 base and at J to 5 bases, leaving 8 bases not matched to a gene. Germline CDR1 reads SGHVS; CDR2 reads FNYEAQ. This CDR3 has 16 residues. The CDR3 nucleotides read TGTGCCAGCAGCTTAGAAGCGTGGGACAGCCATCAGCCCCAGCATTTT. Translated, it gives CASSLEAWDSHQPQHF. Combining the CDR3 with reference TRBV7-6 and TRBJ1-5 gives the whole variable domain GAGVSQSPRYKVTKRGQDVALRCDPISGHVSLYWYRQALGQGPEFLTYFNYEAQQDKSGLPNDRFSAERPEGSISTLTIQRTEQRDSAMYRCASSLEAWDSHQPQHFGDGTRLSIL.

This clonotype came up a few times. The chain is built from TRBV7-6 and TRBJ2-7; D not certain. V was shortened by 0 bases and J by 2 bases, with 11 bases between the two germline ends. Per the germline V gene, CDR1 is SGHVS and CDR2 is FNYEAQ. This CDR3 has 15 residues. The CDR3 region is CASSLAFGPTYEQYV. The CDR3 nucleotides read TGTGCCAGCAGCTTAGCGTTCGGACCGACCTACGAGCAGTACGTC.

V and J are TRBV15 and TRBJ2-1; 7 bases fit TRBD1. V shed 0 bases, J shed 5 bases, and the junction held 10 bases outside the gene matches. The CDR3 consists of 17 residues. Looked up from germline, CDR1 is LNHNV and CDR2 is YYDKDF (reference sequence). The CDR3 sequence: CATSRDRDSIIHNEQFF. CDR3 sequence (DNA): TGTGCCACCAGCAGAGACCGGGACAGTATCATCCACAATGAGCAGTTCTTC.

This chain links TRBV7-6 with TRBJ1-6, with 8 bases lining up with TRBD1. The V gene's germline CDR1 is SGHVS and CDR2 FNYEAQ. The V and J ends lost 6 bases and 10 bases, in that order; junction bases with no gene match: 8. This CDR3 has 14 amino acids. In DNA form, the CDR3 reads TGTGCCAGCAGTCCTACAGGGGGAGGCTCACCCCTCCACTTT. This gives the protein CASSPTGGGSPLHF.

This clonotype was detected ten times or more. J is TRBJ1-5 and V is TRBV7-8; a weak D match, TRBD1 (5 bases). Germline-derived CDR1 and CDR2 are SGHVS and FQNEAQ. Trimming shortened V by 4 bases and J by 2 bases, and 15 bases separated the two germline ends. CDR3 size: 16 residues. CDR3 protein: CASSSPKGRGNQPQHF. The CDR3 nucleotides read TGTGCCAGCAGCTCACCTAAGGGCAGGGGCAATCAGCCCCAGCATTTT.

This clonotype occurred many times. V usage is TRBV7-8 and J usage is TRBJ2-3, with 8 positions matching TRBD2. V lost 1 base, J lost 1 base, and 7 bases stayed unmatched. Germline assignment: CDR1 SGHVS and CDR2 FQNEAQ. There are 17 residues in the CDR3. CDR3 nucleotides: TGTGCCAGCAGCTTAGTCGGGCTAGCGGGTGGCACAGATACGCAGTATTTT. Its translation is CASSLVGLAGGTDTQYF. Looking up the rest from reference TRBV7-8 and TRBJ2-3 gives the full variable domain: GAGVSQSPRYKVAKRGQDVALRCDPISGHVSLFWYQQALGQGPEFLTYFQNEAQLDKSGLPSDRFFAERPEGSVSTLKIQRTQQEDSAVYLCASSLVGLAGGTDTQYFGPGTRLTVL.

This CDR3 reads CASSFLAGGIDEQFF. CDR3 nucleotide sequence: TGTGCCAGCAGCTTCCTAGCGGGGGGAATAGATGAGCAGTTCTTC. The V call is TRBV7-2, the J call TRBJ2-1, with 11 positions matching TRBD2. Per germline, CDR1 SGHTA and CDR2 FQGNSA. This CDR3 has 15 amino acids. V was clipped by 3 bases and J by 8 bases; unmatched bases: 6.

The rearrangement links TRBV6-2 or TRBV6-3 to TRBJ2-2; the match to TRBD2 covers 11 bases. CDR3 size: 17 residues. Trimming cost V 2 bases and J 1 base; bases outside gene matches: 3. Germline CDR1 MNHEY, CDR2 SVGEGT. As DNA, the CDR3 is TGTGCCAGCAGTTACCAACTAGCGGGGGTGAACACCGGGGAGCTGTTTTTT. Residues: CASSYQLAGVNTGELFF.

The CDR3 loop reads CASAEGTVGYTF. Here the CDR3 DNA reads TGTGCCAGCGCGGAGGGGACGGTCGGCTACACCTTC. This sequence joins TRBV12-3 or TRBV12-4 and TRBJ1-2; D perhaps matches TRBD1 (5 bases). The CDR3 totals 12 residues. V gave up 8 bases and J gave up 8 bases, with 15 bases separating them.

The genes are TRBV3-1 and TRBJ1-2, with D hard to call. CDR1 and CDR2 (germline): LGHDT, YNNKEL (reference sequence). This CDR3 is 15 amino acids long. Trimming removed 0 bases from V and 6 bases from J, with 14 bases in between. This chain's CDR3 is CASSQDIERYNGYTF. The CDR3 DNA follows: TGTGCCAGCAGCCAAGATATTGAGCGATACAATGGCTACACCTTC.

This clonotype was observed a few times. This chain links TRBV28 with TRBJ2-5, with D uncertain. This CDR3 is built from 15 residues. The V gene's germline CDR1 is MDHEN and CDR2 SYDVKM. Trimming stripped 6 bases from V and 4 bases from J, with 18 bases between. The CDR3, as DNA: TGTGCCAGCAGCACCCTCCCTATGGTCCGAGAGACCCAGTACTTC. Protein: CASSTLPMVRETQYF.

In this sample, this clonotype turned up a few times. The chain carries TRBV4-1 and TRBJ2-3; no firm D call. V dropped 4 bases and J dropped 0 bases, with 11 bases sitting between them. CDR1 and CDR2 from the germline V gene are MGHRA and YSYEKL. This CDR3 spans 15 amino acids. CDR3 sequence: CASSPTVASTDTQYF. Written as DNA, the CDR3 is TGCGCCAGCAGCCCTACAGTTGCTAGCACAGATACGCAGTATTTT.

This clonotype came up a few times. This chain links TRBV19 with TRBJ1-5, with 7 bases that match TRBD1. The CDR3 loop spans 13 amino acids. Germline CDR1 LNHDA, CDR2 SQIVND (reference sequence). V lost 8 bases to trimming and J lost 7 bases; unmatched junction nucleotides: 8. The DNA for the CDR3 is TGTGCCAGTCAGGGACAGTCCCGGCAGCCCCAGCATTTT. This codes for CASQGQSRQPQHF.

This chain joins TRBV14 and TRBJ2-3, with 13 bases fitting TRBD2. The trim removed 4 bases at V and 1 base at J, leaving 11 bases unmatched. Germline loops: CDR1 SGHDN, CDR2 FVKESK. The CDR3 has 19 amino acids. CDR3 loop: CASSPGLLAGGPRTDTQYF. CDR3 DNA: TGTGCCAGCAGCCCAGGGTTACTAGCGGGGGGGCCACGCACAGATACGCAGTATTTT.

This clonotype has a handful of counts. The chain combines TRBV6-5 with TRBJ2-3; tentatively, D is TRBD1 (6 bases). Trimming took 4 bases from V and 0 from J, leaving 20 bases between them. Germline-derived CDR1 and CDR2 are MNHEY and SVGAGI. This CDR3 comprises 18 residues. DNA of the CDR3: TGTGCCAGCAGTTCCCCATCAGGGGAGCGGAGAAGCACAGATACGCAGTATTTT. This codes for CASSSPSGERRSTDTQYF.

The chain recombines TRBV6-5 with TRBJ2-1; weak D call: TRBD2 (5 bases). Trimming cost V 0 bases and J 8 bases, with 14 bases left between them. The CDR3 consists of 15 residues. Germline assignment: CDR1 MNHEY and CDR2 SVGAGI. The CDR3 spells CASSYSRAALDEQFF. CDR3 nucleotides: TGTGCCAGCAGTTACTCGCGGGCCGCCTTAGATGAGCAGTTCTTC.